What follows describes a single TCR beta chain. The target antigen is unknown. The sample originates from a study of cytomegalovirus exposure and HLA in healthy donors. Whole-study context: One earlier analysis, a look at around 170 million T cells, found roughly 120 million unique TCR beta sequences. Findings of the study overall: The classifier was said to identify cytomegalovirus status with high specificity and sensitivity. The number of N-insertions in an Asian-associated ancestry cluster was reportedly below the 666-donor mean in a later analysis.

The primer mix had 60 Vbeta and 13 Jbeta primers. The data were produced by immunoSEQ multiplex PCR, yet TCRdb's version contains in-frame clones alone and is incomplete. The sample yields approximately 100,000 clones, around 85% seen once. The V gene's germline CDR1 is SGHRS and CDR2 YFSETQ. CDR3 length: 14 residues. Trimming at V came to 3 bases and at J to 5 bases, leaving 4 bases not matched to a gene. The genes are TRBV5-1 and TRBJ2-1, with TRBD1 matching over 8 bases. This receptor was obtained from a man younger than 45 in good health and CMV-seronegative. Sequences were obtained from PBMCs. The CDR3 spells CASSSGQGHNEQFF. CDR3 DNA sequence: TGCGCCAGCAGCTCAGGACAGGGCCACAATGAGCAGTTCTTC.